The 30 T cell receptor beta chains below were found in one sample sequenced in a study of control samples from healthy donors and cancer patients. Clones were sequenced by immunoSEQ multiplex PCR, and TCRdb holds only the in-frame ones, with some missing. Of 100,000 to 150,000 clones in the sample, about nine tenths were seen once. Material: blood. These receptors were taken from a man aged 35 to 55 in good health.

CDR3: CASSLSVPGATTDTQYF. Here the CDR3 DNA reads TGTGCCAGCAGTTTATCGGTCCCGGGAGCAACCACAGATACGCAGTATTTT. The chain uses TRBV27 and TRBJ2-3; TRBD2 might be the D (6 bases). The V end was cut by 0 bases, the J end by 2 bases, with 15 bases between. The CDR3 has 17 amino acids. Per germline, CDR1 MNHEY and CDR2 SMNVEV (reference sequence).

The chain recombines TRBV6-5 with TRBJ2-3; D may be TRBD1 or TRBD2 (5 bases each). The V gene's germline CDR1 is MNHEY and CDR2 SVGAGI. V was shortened by 11 bases and J by 3 bases, with 15 bases between the two germline ends. This CDR3 is built from 13 residues. The CDR3: CASKGTATDTQYF. The CDR3 DNA follows: TGTGCCTCCAAAGGGACGGCTACAGATACGCAGTATTTT.

CDR3 region: CASSLRYRTENEKLFF. CDR3 nucleotides: TGTGCCAGCTCACTTCGGTATAGGACAGAAAATGAAAAACTGTTTTTT. V usage is TRBV18 and J usage is TRBJ1-4; D possibly corresponds to TRBD1 (6 bases). The germline V and J ends were trimmed by 4 bases and 5 bases, with 17 bases remaining between them. CDR3 length equals 16 residues. CDR1 and CDR2 from the germline V gene are KGHSH and LQKENI.

The J gene is TRBJ1-2, the V gene TRBV5-1; D is undetermined. CDR3 length equals 15 residues. Per the germline V gene, CDR1 is SGHRS and CDR2 is YFSETQ. V lost 1 base and J 0 bases, leaving 10 bases between the germline ends. The CDR3 here is CASSLIWSSNYGYTF. DNA for the CDR3: TGCGCCAGCAGCTTGATTTGGTCATCTAACTATGGCTACACCTTC.

In this sample, this clone turned up a few times. The rearrangement joins TRBV19 to TRBJ1-5; TRBD1 agrees at 11 bases. Trimming at V came to 4 bases and at J to 7 bases, leaving 6 bases not matched to a gene. CDR3 length equals 15 residues. Germline CDR1 is LNHDA and CDR2 is SQIVND (reference sequence). The CDR3 DNA follows: TGTGCCAGTAGTACGATCCGGGACAGGGGGCAGCCCCAGCATTTT. As protein: CASSTIRDRGQPQHF.

The J gene is TRBJ2-1, the V gene TRBV12-3 or TRBV12-4, with D tentatively TRBD1 or TRBD2 (5 bases each). CDR3 size: 12 residues. V lost 7 bases and J lost 10, with 14 bases in between. The DNA for the CDR3 is TGTGCCAGCACTAGGGGAGAGGGGGAGCAGTTCTTC. This translates into CASTRGEGEQFF.

The V gene is TRBV4-3, the J gene TRBJ1-3, with TRBD1 identical over 12 bases. Per the germline V gene, CDR1 is LGHNA and CDR2 is YSLEER. J gave up 3 bases and V 2 bases, and 8 bases lay outside the gene matches. The CDR3 length is 18 residues. CDR3 residues: CASSQMGQGARGGNTIYF. The CDR3, as DNA: TGCGCCAGCAGCCAAATGGGACAGGGGGCGCGAGGTGGAAACACCATATATTTT.

This chain links TRBV7-9 with TRBJ2-5; D is unresolved. The CDR3 totals 15 residues. Germline CDR1 reads SEHNR; CDR2 reads FQNEAQ (reference sequence). The V gene lost 2 bases and the J gene lost 3 bases, with 13 bases spanning the gap. The CDR3 DNA sequence: TGTGCCAGCAGCTTAATTTTACAAAAGGAAGAGACCCAGTACTTC. It encodes CASSLILQKEETQYF.

The genes are TRBV7-6 and TRBJ2-3; D is possibly TRBD1 (6 bases). The CDR3 totals 16 residues. The ends were cut back, 5 bases at V and 2 bases at J, with 17 bases in the middle. Germline CDR1 and CDR2: SGHVS and FNYEAQ. The CDR3 coding sequence is TGTGCCAGCAGCCCCCCAGGGGTGGTGAACACAGATACGCAGTATTTT. Protein sequence: CASSPPGVVNTDTQYF.

The chain joins TRBV28 to TRBJ1-5; 9 bases line up with TRBD1. The length of the CDR3 is 15 residues. Trimming took 3 bases from V and 5 from J; bases not matched to a gene: 5. Germline loops: CDR1 MDHEN, CDR2 SYDVKM. The CDR3 spells CASSFPDRGHQPQHF. The CDR3 nucleotides read TGTGCCAGCAGTTTCCCGGACAGGGGTCATCAGCCCCAGCATTTT.

The rearrangement links TRBV11-3 to TRBJ2-7, with D hard to call. CDR1 SGHNT and CDR2 YENEEA come from the germline V gene. V lost 0 bases and J 7 bases, leaving 13 bases between the germline ends. CDR3 length: 14 residues. DNA of the CDR3: TGTGCCAGCAGCTTAGAGGTTGCCTTGGGGGAGCAGTACTTC. It yields the protein CASSLEVALGEQYF.

The gene calls are TRBV19 and TRBJ2-1, with D perhaps matching TRBD2 (5 bases). Germline V gives CDR1 LNHDA, CDR2 SQIVND (reference sequence). V lost 3 bases to trimming and J lost 4 bases, with 10 bases between them. The CDR3 extends over 14 amino acids. CDR3 DNA sequence: TGTGCCAGTAGTATTGAGGGCAATTACAATGAGCAGTTCTTC. This gives the protein CASSIEGNYNEQFF.

Note on this clone: The same CDR3 can be traced to other DNA sequences in this sample. This chain uses TRBV6-5 with TRBJ1-2; 10 positions match TRBD1. The CDR3 runs 16 residues. The germline CDR1 and CDR2 sequences are MNHEY and SVGAGI. V dropped 0 bases and J dropped 5; count of bases not matched to a gene: 6. In nucleotides, the CDR3 is TGTGCCAGCAGTTACTCCCGGACAGGGGGAGGGTATGGCTACACCTTC. Translated, it gives CASSYSRTGGGYGYTF.

About this clone: Other DNA sequences of this sample code for an identical CDR3. This chain joins TRBV7-8 and TRBJ2-3; 9 positions agree with TRBD1. V was clipped by 5 bases and J by 3 bases; unmatched bases: 9. CDR1 SGHVS and CDR2 FQNEAQ come from the germline V gene. This CDR3 has 16 residues. CDR3 sequence reads: CASSPLDRGGTDTQYF. DNA for the CDR3: TGTGCCAGCAGCCCATTGGACAGGGGCGGAACAGATACGCAGTATTTT.

This sequence joins TRBV7-9 and TRBJ2-3, with D possibly TRBD1 on 6 matching bases. The CDR3 has 16 amino acids. Trimming pared 1 base from V and 0 bases from J, leaving 11 bases between. In germline, CDR1 is SEHNR, CDR2 FQNEAQ (reference sequence). CDR3 region: CASSLEGQLSTDTQYF. CDR3 nucleotide sequence: TGTGCCAGCAGCTTAGAAGGACAGCTTAGCACAGATACGCAGTATTTT.

CDR3 nucleotides: TGTGCCACCAGTAAACAGGGACAGGGAGGAGAGACCCAGTACTTC. Residues: CATSKQGQGGETQYF. The rearrangement uses TRBV24-1 and TRBJ2-5; TRBD1 agrees at 9 bases. CDR3 size: 15 residues. Trimming took 6 bases from V and 4 from J; bases not matched to a gene: 8. Germline V gene lookup returns CDR1 KGHDR and CDR2 SFDVKD.

CDR3 sequence: CASSLARGSDGKLFF. The CDR3 region has the DNA TGTGCCAGCAGCTTAGCGCGAGGCAGCGATGGAAAACTGTTTTTT. The chain recombines TRBV7-9 with TRBJ1-4; D remains ambiguous. The germline V gene has CDR1 SEHNR and CDR2 FQNEAQ (reference sequence). The V end was cut by 0 bases, the J end by 10 bases, with 15 bases between. The CDR3 has 15 residues. Based on the CDR3 plus reference TRBV7-9 and TRBJ1-4, the full variable domain is DTGVSQNPRHKITKRGQNVTFRCDPISEHNRLYWYRQTLGQGPEFLTYFQNEAQLEKSRLLSDRFSAERPKGSFSTLEIQRTEQGDSAMYLCASSLARGSDGKLFFGSGTQLSVL.

This chain joins TRBV5-1 and TRBJ1-1; 7 bases map to TRBD1. The CDR3 extends over 17 amino acids. With V trimmed by 3 bases and J by 0 bases, 11 bases remained unmatched. The germline V gene encodes CDR1 SGHRS and CDR2 YFSETQ. The CDR3 DNA follows: TGCGCCAGCAGCTGGCGGGACAGCCTTATGATGAACACTGAAGCTTTCTTT. It encodes CASSWRDSLMMNTEAFF.

V gene TRBV7-2 combines with J gene TRBJ1-2; D ambiguous. The CDR3 is made up of 15 amino acids. V dropped 4 bases and J dropped 0 bases, with 12 bases sitting between them. Germline values: CDR1 SGHTA, CDR2 FQGNSA. The CDR3 DNA is TGTGCCAGCAGCTCTAATGGCTTAGCTAACTATGGCTACACCTTC. This gives the protein CASSSNGLANYGYTF. Filled out from reference TRBV7-2 and TRBJ1-2, the complete variable domain reads GAGVSQSPSNKVTEKGKDVELRCDPISGHTALYWYRQSLGQGLEFLIYFQGNSAPDKSGLPSDRFSAERTGGSVSTLTIQRTQQEDSAVYLCASSSNGLANYGYTFGSGTRLTVV.

This chain connects TRBV4-1 to TRBJ1-5; 8 bases agree with TRBD1. V trimming: 0 bases; J trimming: 7 bases; junction bases outside the gene matches: 5. Germline V gene sequence: CDR1 MGHRA, CDR2 YSYEKL. The CDR3 extends over 15 amino acids. In DNA, the CDR3 is TGCGCCAGCAGCCAAGATGGACAGGGCGGACAGCCCCAGCATTTT. Amino acid sequence: CASSQDGQGGQPQHF.

This clone has a single count. The J gene is TRBJ1-1, the V gene TRBV2; no firm D call. CDR1 and CDR2 from the germline V gene are SNHLY and FYNNEI. There are 13 residues in the CDR3. Trimming left V 3 bases short and J 3 bases short, with 8 bases between. The CDR3 sequence is CASSDWRDTEAFF. CDR3 DNA: TGTGCCAGCAGTGACTGGAGGGACACTGAAGCTTTCTTT.

The gene calls are TRBV7-3 and TRBJ2-7; D is undetermined. Trimming shortened V by 1 base and J by 0 bases, and 10 bases separated the two germline ends. Germline-derived CDR1 and CDR2 are SGHTA and FQGTGA. CDR3 length: 15 residues. CDR3 sequence (DNA): TGTGCCAGCAGCTTAAACCGGGTTCCCTCCTACGAGCAGTACTTC. It translates to CASSLNRVPSYEQYF.

CDR3 sequence (DNA): TGTGCCAGCAGTGAGGGAGGGGTAGGTCGGAACACTGAAGCTTTCTTT. It yields the protein CASSEGGVGRNTEAFF. V and J are TRBV25-1 and TRBJ1-1, with D maybe TRBD1 (5 bases). Germline assignment: CDR1 MGHDK and CDR2 SYGVNS. CDR3 length equals 16 residues. With 3 bases removed from V and 1 base from J, the gap between germline ends came to 15 bases.

This clone was seen once. This sequence joins TRBV6-2 or TRBV6-3 and TRBJ2-7; D is unresolved. Germline-derived CDR1 and CDR2 are MNHEY and SVGEGT. CDR3 length equals 16 residues. Trimming pared 0 bases from V and 0 bases from J, leaving 12 bases between. The CDR3 reads CASSYSMGYLSYEQYF. The DNA for the CDR3 is TGTGCCAGCAGTTACTCGATGGGGTACCTCTCCTACGAGCAGTACTTC.

A few counts support this clone. The chain joins TRBV30 to TRBJ1-5; possibly TRBD1 for D (5 bases). The CDR3 is made up of 13 amino acids. The V end was cut by 3 bases, the J end by 3 bases, with 9 bases between. The germline gives CDR1 GTSNPN, CDR2 SVGIG (reference sequence). The CDR3 protein is CAWSRAANQPQHF. Here the CDR3 DNA reads TGTGCCTGGAGCAGGGCTGCCAATCAGCCCCAGCATTTT.

This clone appeared a single time. This chain connects TRBV24-1 to TRBJ2-3, with D perhaps matching TRBD2 (5 bases). This CDR3 contains 15 residues. The V end lost 5 bases, the J end lost 2 bases, and 13 bases lay between the germline ends. Germline CDR1 reads KGHDR; CDR2 reads SFDVKD. The CDR3: CATSGVDLATDTQYF. The CDR3 coding sequence is TGTGCCACCAGTGGGGTGGACTTGGCCACAGATACGCAGTATTTT.

J is TRBJ1-2 and V is TRBV24-1; no definite D call. Germline CDR1 KGHDR, CDR2 SFDVKD. The CDR3 extends over 12 amino acids. Trimming cost V 7 bases and J 4 bases, with 9 bases left between them. The CDR3 sequence is CATSTEAYGYTF. CDR3 DNA sequence: TGTGCCACCAGCACAGAGGCCTATGGCTACACCTTC.

The V and J genes are TRBV6-1 and TRBJ1-2; perhaps TRBD1 as D (5 bases). Germline CDR1 is MNHNS and CDR2 is SASEGT. V was trimmed by 3 bases and J by 8 bases, leaving 10 bases between them. This CDR3 is 12 amino acids long. CDR3 in DNA: TGTGCCAGCAGTGACAGGGTACAAGGCTACACCTTC. Translated, it gives CASSDRVQGYTF.

The chain is built from TRBV29-1 and TRBJ1-1, with 7 nucleotides matching TRBD1. Per the germline V gene, CDR1 is SQVTM and CDR2 is ANQGSEA. The CDR3 consists of 16 residues. CDR3: CTSQGVRGRVITEAFF. The CDR3 DNA follows: TGCACCTCCCAGGGGGTAAGGGGGCGGGTCATCACTGAAGCTTTCTTT. The whole variable domain, remainder taken from reference TRBV29-1 and TRBJ1-1, is SAVISQKPSRDICQRGTSLTIQCQVDSQVTMMFWYRQQPGQSLTLIATANQGSEATYESGFVIDKFPISRPNLTFSTLTVSNMSPEDSSIYLCTSQGVRGRVITEAFFGQGTRLTVV.

The chain couples TRBV7-8 to TRBJ1-1; D not resolved. In germline, CDR1 is SGHVS, CDR2 FQNEAQ. V was shortened by 2 bases and J by 0 bases, with 7 bases between the two germline ends. The CDR3 contains 14 residues. The CDR3 protein is CASSLSPMNTEAFF. The CDR3 DNA reads as TGTGCCAGCAGCTTATCGCCGATGAACACTGAAGCTTTCTTT.